Below, one TCR beta chain is given with its context. Its target is not known. The junction departs from the called germline gene at one end, perhaps through a read error. They got blood RNA out of unsorted whole blood and also pulled out germline DNA. The authors made TCR beta cDNA from 400 to 550 ng total RNA with a constant-region primer. Three nested multiplex PCR rounds, a slightly modified ARM-PCR, produced the libraries for TCR beta. Primers for the first two PCR rounds were TRBV1-TRBV30 forward primers and a C-beta reverse primer (roughly 10 cycles per round). TCRdb re-derived calls from the multiplex PCR reads in MiXCR, one entry per CDR3 protein. The data show about 210,000 distinct CDR3 sequences, 65% seen once. This sample was included in a study of tumor-infiltrating lymphocytes in primary liver carcinoma. Study-wide results and caveats: It was tumor-adjacent and tumor-blood pairs that overlapped less than tumor region pairs did. Tumors significantly exceeded blood in top-250-clone fraction (p = 0.039). No comparison of CD4+ and CD8+ repertoires was made, since the samples were bulk unsorted.

Germline lookup yields CDR1 SGHAT and CDR2 FQNNGV. This CDR3 region has 14 residues. Sequenced sample: peripheral blood. The clonotype originates from a woman in her fifties or sixties with primary liver carcinoma and hepatitis B virus infection. The chain recombines TRBV11-2 with TRBJ1-6, with a weak D call TRBD1 (6 bases). The CDR3 spells CASSLTGAESHLHF. CDR3 nucleotides: TGTGCTAGCAGCTTAACGGGGGCGGAATCACACCTCCACTTT.